The 10 T cell receptor beta chains presented below share a single source sample, sequenced in a study of blood T cell repertoires in COVID-19. The table came from immunoSEQ multiplex PCR; TCRdb's copy has only in-frame clones and leaves some out. The repertoire includes about 140,000 clones, 75% to 80% of them detected once, and 2.5% to 3.5% sits in the top ten. Sequenced material: PBMCs or T cells enriched from blood (not recorded which). These TCRs come from a woman aged 45-65 years who had recovered from COVID-19.

This clone was picked up one time. The chain has TRBV7-2 and TRBJ2-1, with TRBD2 identical over 13 bases. From germline, CDR1 is SGHTA and CDR2 FQGNSA. The CDR3 has 15 amino acids. The V segment lost 3 bases and the J segment 8 bases; nucleotides outside the gene matches: 4. CDR3 DNA: TGTGCCAGCAGCTTGGGACTAGCGGGATTGCATGAGCAGTTCTTC. Amino acids: CASSLGLAGLHEQFF.

The V gene is TRBV4-2, the J gene TRBJ1-5; D perhaps matches TRBD1 (5 bases). The germline V gene has CDR1 LGHNA and CDR2 YNFKEQ. V was shortened by 1 base and J by 5 bases, with 9 bases between the two germline ends. The CDR3 extends over 14 amino acids. In nucleotides, the CDR3 is TGTGCCAGCAGCCAAGGGAAAGGGGATCAGCCCCAGCATTTT. Its translation is CASSQGKGDQPQHF.

The table lists this clone with a few counts. The chain is built from TRBV5-5 and TRBJ1-1; D is undetermined. The germline V and J ends were trimmed by 1 base and 3 bases, with 7 bases remaining between them. The CDR3 totals 13 residues. Germline lookup yields CDR1 SGHKS and CDR2 YYEKEE (reference sequence). CDR3 coding DNA: TGTGCCAGCAGCTTGATCTCGGACACTGAAGCTTTCTTT. It yields the protein CASSLISDTEAFF.

The CDR3 sequence: CSVEGDSRGTYEQYF. The CDR3 region has the DNA TGCAGCGTTGAAGGGGACAGCCGTGGGACCTACGAGCAGTACTTC. The genes are TRBV29-1 and TRBJ2-7; 7 positions agree with TRBD1. The CDR3 loop spans 15 amino acids. Per the germline V gene, CDR1 is SQVTM and CDR2 is ANQGSEA. The J segment lost 2 bases and the V segment lost 1 base, leaving 8 bases of the junction unmatched.

The rearrangement joins TRBV9 to TRBJ1-1; 8 bases are shared with TRBD1. CDR1 is SGDLS, CDR2 YYNGEE, per germline. There are 15 residues in the CDR3. The junction had 6 bases not matched to a gene; V was cut back by 3 bases and J by 2 bases. CDR3 sequence: CASSATGQDNTEAFF. CDR3 coding DNA: TGTGCCAGCAGCGCCACGGGACAGGACAACACTGAAGCTTTCTTT.

This chain links TRBV28 with TRBJ1-2; D not certain. The length of the CDR3 is 12 residues. The ends were cut back, 8 bases at V and 6 bases at J, with 13 bases in the middle. CDR1 is MDHEN, CDR2 SYDVKM, per germline. The CDR3 here is CASHLATDGYTF. The CDR3 region has the DNA TGTGCCAGCCACCTAGCGACGGATGGCTACACCTTC.

The table lists this clone with a few counts. The CDR3 here is CASSARTSGSQETQYF. The CDR3 nucleotides are TGTGCCAGCAGTGCCCGGACTAGCGGGAGCCAAGAGACCCAGTACTTC. The chain couples TRBV6-1 to TRBJ2-5; 13 positions match TRBD2. Germline CDR1 is MNHNS and CDR2 is SASEGT. The ends lost 4 bases at V and 1 base at J; junction bases unmatched: 3. The CDR3 extends over 16 amino acids.

The chain joins TRBV29-1 to TRBJ1-2; D uncertain. This CDR3 has 15 residues. Germline lookup yields CDR1 SQVTM and CDR2 ANQGSEA. Trimming shortened V by 6 bases and J by 8 bases, and 25 bases separated the two germline ends. As DNA, the CDR3 is TGCAGCGTGAATTTACCAGGACCCGACTATGACGGCTACACCTTC. Translating it yields CSVNLPGPDYDGYTF. The variable domain in full, with the rest retrieved from reference TRBV29-1 and TRBJ1-2, is SAVISQKPSRDICQRGTSLTIQCQVDSQVTMMFWYRQQPGQSLTLIATANQGSEATYESGFVIDKFPISRPNLTFSTLTVSNMSPEDSSIYLCSVNLPGPDYDGYTFGSGTRLTVV.

In DNA form, the CDR3 reads TGTGCCACAATGGACAACAATGTAGACATTCAGTACTTC. It specifies CATMDNNVDIQYF. This sequence joins TRBV12-3 or TRBV12-4 and TRBJ2-4; D is possibly TRBD1 (5 bases). The germline V and J ends were trimmed by 10 bases and 8 bases, with 18 bases remaining between them. The CDR3 is 13 residues long.

The chain links TRBV2 to TRBJ1-3; 7 nucleotides agree with TRBD1. The CDR3 length is 15 residues. The trim removed 6 bases at V and 0 bases at J, leaving 5 bases unmatched. Germline values: CDR1 SNHLY, CDR2 FYNNEI. The CDR3 is CASRGQKSSGNTIYF. The CDR3 DNA sequence: TGTGCCAGCAGGGGACAGAAGAGCTCTGGAAACACCATATATTTT.